This T cell receptor (beta chain) is from a study of T cells in Graves' hyperthyroidism and ophthalmopathy. Study results and limitations: A 13 V-J signature model discriminated ophthalmopathy versus stable hyperthyroidism.

Amplified TCR beta CDR3 regions derived from RNA transcripts. The TCR CDR3 first-round RT-PCR relied on the HTBI primer set. TCRdb ran MiXCR on the multiplex PCR reads and lists one entry per CDR3 protein. The table includes about 250,000 distinct CDR3 sequences, approximately 23% detected once. Regarding this clonotype: Its antigen is not known. The junction departs from germline at one end; a sequencing error may be responsible.

Ophthalmopathy patients all had a Clinical Activity Score of at least 3, a NOSPECS grade of at least 4 and disease under 3 months old. Sample: blood. The clonotype comes from a man under 40 with Graves' ophthalmopathy.

CDR3 coding DNA: TGTGCCAGCAGCGAACGGGGGAGGGCCTCCTACATTGAGCAGTTCTTC. It specifies CASSERGRASYIEQFF. The V and J genes are TRBV12-3 or TRBV12-4 and TRBJ2-1, with 7 bases matching TRBD2. The CDR3 sequence is 16 residues long.